The next 17 T cell receptor beta chains were all read from a single sample in a study of OX40 agonist ivuxolimab in advanced cancers. TCRdb's table, derived via immunoSEQ multiplex PCR, lists solely in-frame clones and lacks some. The sample shows 90,000 to 95,000 clones, about 90% of them seen only once. The sequencing here drew on CD4+ or CD8+ T cells sorted from blood, taken in a trial of the OX40 agonist ivuxolimab. The receptor source for this set is an adult with an advanced solid tumor such as melanoma, head and neck, liver or kidney cancer.

The chain links TRBV19 to TRBJ2-1, with 7 positions matching TRBD1. Trimming at V came to 3 bases and at J to 0 bases, leaving 2 bases not matched to a gene. Germline CDR1 and CDR2: LNHDA and SQIVND (reference sequence). This CDR3 comprises 15 residues. CDR3 loop: CASSMDRSSYNEQFF. The CDR3, as DNA: TGTGCCAGTAGTATGGACAGGAGCTCCTACAATGAGCAGTTCTTC.

This rearrangement joins TRBV7-2 to TRBJ2-3, with TRBD2 matching over 9 bases. The CDR3 loop spans 14 amino acids. V lost 3 bases, J lost 6 bases, and 4 bases stayed unmatched. Per the germline V gene, CDR1 is SGHTA and CDR2 is FQGNSA. The CDR3 DNA reads as TGTGCCAGCAGCTTGGGGGCGGGAGGGGATACGCAGTATTTT. As protein: CASSLGAGGDTQYF.

The chain carries TRBV27 and TRBJ1-1; D is unclear. The CDR3 covers 15 residues. Germline V gene lookup returns CDR1 MNHEY and CDR2 SMNVEV (reference sequence). V lost 0 bases and J 0 bases, leaving 8 bases between the germline ends. The CDR3 region is CASSLSPLMNTEAFF. The CDR3 nucleotides read TGTGCCAGCAGTTTATCCCCCCTTATGAACACTGAAGCTTTCTTT.

This rearrangement joins TRBV7-2 to TRBJ1-1, with D possibly being TRBD1 (6 bases). Germline CDR1 SGHTA, CDR2 FQGNSA. CDR3 length equals 16 residues. V was shortened by 1 base and J by 1 base, with 13 bases between the two germline ends. CDR3 protein: CASSLETGSRNTEAFF. The CDR3 DNA is TGTGCCAGCAGCTTAGAAACAGGGTCTAGGAACACTGAAGCTTTCTTT. The variable domain in full, with the rest retrieved from reference TRBV7-2 and TRBJ1-1, is GAGVSQSPSNKVTEKGKDVELRCDPISGHTALYWYRQSLGQGLEFLIYFQGNSAPDKSGLPSDRFSAERTGGSVSTLTIQRTQQEDSAVYLCASSLETGSRNTEAFFGQGTRLTVV.

For the CDR3, the DNA is TGTGCCAGCAGCCGGACAGGGGGCCACGAGCAGTACGTC. It yields the protein CASSRTGGHEQYV. The chain employs TRBV7-8 and TRBJ2-7; 11 bases align to TRBD1. Trimming took 5 bases from V and 5 from J; bases not matched to a gene: 2. The CDR3 contains 13 residues. Germline lookup yields CDR1 SGHVS and CDR2 FQNEAQ.

This clone was counted a single time. The chain employs TRBV6-1 and TRBJ2-5, with 8 bases fitting TRBD1. The V segment lost 1 base and the J segment 5 bases; nucleotides outside the gene matches: 21. This CDR3 is 20 amino acids long. The germline CDR1 and CDR2 sequences are MNHNS and SASEGT. The CDR3 here is CASSEVFPRDRSLGRETQYF. In DNA, the CDR3 is TGTGCCAGCAGTGAAGTTTTCCCTCGGGACAGGTCACTTGGGCGGGAGACCCAGTACTTC.

J is TRBJ1-5 and V is TRBV27; no clear D gene. Germline CDR1 is MNHEY and CDR2 is SMNVEV (reference sequence). Between the trimmed V and J ends, which lost 4 bases and 0 bases, there was a span of 10 bases. The CDR3 runs 15 residues. CDR3 nucleotide sequence: TGTGCCAGCAGTTCTCGATTTAATAGCAATCAGCCCCAGCATTTT. Amino acids: CASSSRFNSNQPQHF.

This sequence joins TRBV10-3 and TRBJ1-3; the D is unclear. The germline gives CDR1 ENHRY, CDR2 SYGVKD. With 3 bases removed from V and 3 bases from J, the gap between germline ends came to 9 bases. The CDR3 sequence is 14 residues long. CDR3 residues: CAISERADGNTIYF. The CDR3 DNA reads TGTGCCATCAGTGAAAGGGCGGATGGAAACACCATATATTTT.

This clone was found a few times. This chain links TRBV28 with TRBJ2-4; TRBD1 matches 9 bases. V shed 5 bases, J shed 3 bases, and the junction held 11 bases outside the gene matches. Looked up from germline, CDR1 is MDHEN and CDR2 is SYDVKM. The CDR3 is made up of 17 amino acids. The CDR3 DNA reads as TGTGCCAGCAGTGCTCCGGGACAGGGTCGGGACAAAAACATTCAGTACTTC. Translated, it gives CASSAPGQGRDKNIQYF.

V and J are TRBV7-2 and TRBJ1-1; D perhaps matches TRBD1 (5 bases). Germline loops: CDR1 SGHTA, CDR2 FQGNSA. The CDR3 runs 15 residues. V was trimmed by 2 bases and J by 0 bases, leaving 10 bases between them. CDR3 amino acids: CASSLMGRMNTEAFF. CDR3 bases: TGTGCCAGCAGCTTAATGGGACGGATGAACACTGAAGCTTTCTTT.

This clone was picked up one time. The chain employs TRBV5-4 and TRBJ2-3; D is perhaps TRBD2 (5 bases). CDR3 length equals 15 residues. From germline, CDR1 is SGHNT and CDR2 YYREEE (reference sequence). V was trimmed by 0 bases and J by 1 base, leaving 9 bases between them. The chain's CDR3 is CASSLADFRTDTQYF. The DNA of the CDR3 is TGTGCCAGCAGCTTGGCGGACTTCCGCACAGATACGCAGTATTTT.

This clone was seen only a few times. The chain is built from TRBV11-3 and TRBJ1-1; no clear D. Trimming left V 3 bases short and J 3 bases short, with 11 bases between. The CDR3 loop spans 14 amino acids. In germline, CDR1 is SGHNT, CDR2 YENEEA. The DNA for the CDR3 is TGTGCCAGCAGCTTTTCGGATGGCGACACTGAAGCTTTCTTT. Amino acids: CASSFSDGDTEAFF.

This chain connects TRBV5-1 to TRBJ2-1; TRBD2 aligns across 7 bases. This CDR3 is 15 amino acids long. Germline V CDR1 and CDR2: SGHRS, YFSETQ. Trimming took 4 bases from V and 2 from J; bases not matched to a gene: 6. The CDR3 nucleotides are TGCGCCAGCAGCACAGGACTAGTGACCTACAATGAGCAGTTCTTC. This gives the protein CASSTGLVTYNEQFF.

In its sample, this clone was seen a few times. The rearrangement joins TRBV28 to TRBJ2-5; TRBD1 matches at 8 bases. V trimming: 5 bases; J trimming: 4 bases; junction bases outside the gene matches: 6. CDR1 and CDR2 (germline): MDHEN, SYDVKM. The CDR3 runs to 14 residues. The CDR3 DNA follows: TGTGCCAGCAGTATCTCCGGGACAGGAGAGACCCAGTACTTC. Translation gives CASSISGTGETQYF.

The chain uses TRBV5-1 and TRBJ2-7; possibly TRBD1 for D (5 bases). With 4 bases removed from V and 5 bases from J, the gap between germline ends came to 10 bases. Germline CDR1 SGHRS, CDR2 YFSETQ. The CDR3 spans 12 residues. The CDR3 here is CASSPRANEQYF. In DNA, the CDR3 is TGCGCCAGCAGCCCCAGGGCGAACGAGCAGTACTTC.

The chain uses TRBV5-5 and TRBJ1-2, with D perhaps matching TRBD1 (6 bases). V lost 0 bases and J 5 bases, leaving 20 bases between the germline ends. Per germline, CDR1 SGHKS and CDR2 YYEKEE (reference sequence). This CDR3 has 17 residues. The chain's CDR3 is CASSLAPGEGPVYGYTF. Here the CDR3 DNA reads TGTGCCAGCAGCTTGGCCCCAGGGGAGGGACCGGTTTATGGCTACACCTTC.

The chain carries TRBV5-6 and TRBJ2-3; 8 nucleotides line up with TRBD2. The germline gives CDR1 SGHDT, CDR2 YYEEEE. This CDR3 is built from 17 residues. V lost 1 base to trimming and J lost 1 base; unmatched junction nucleotides: 8. The CDR3 DNA is TGTGCCAGCAGCTTGTGGTACAGCGGGAGAGGCACAGATACGCAGTATTTT. It codes for CASSLWYSGRGTDTQYF.